This T cell receptor (beta chain) was captured in a study of tumor-infiltrating lymphocytes in primary liver carcinoma. As for the study in general: Every patient in the cohort had a primary liver carcinoma. That carcinoma was treated by surgical resection. The cohort included men and women aged 30 to 69 years. Stage T1-T3 N0M0 tumors spanned about 4.2 to 10 cm.

A word on this clonotype: Its antigen is as yet unknown. Its ends do not fully match the called genes, so a read error is possible.

Starting from about 0.5 ug of total RNA, TCR beta cDNA was produced with a primer in the constant region. Libraries covering TCR beta were generated through three nested multiplex PCR rounds (using a slightly modified ARM-PCR). TRBV1-TRBV30 forward primers paired with a C-beta reverse primer drove the first two PCR rounds, approximately 11 cycles each. TCRdb reprocessed the multiplex PCR reads via MiXCR and lists one record per CDR3 protein. The sample contains around 330,000 distinct CDR3 sequences, roughly three fifths of which appear only once. Researchers drew blood RNA from unsorted whole blood and extracted germline DNA as well. Germline assignment: CDR1 SQVTM and CDR2 ANQGSEA. The CDR3 spans 15 residues. Notes on the study in general: Compared with tumor region pairs, tumor-adjacent and tumor-blood pairs overlapped less.

The receptor was isolated from a woman aged 25 to 45 with primary liver carcinoma and hepatitis B virus infection. The sequencing sample was made of peripheral blood. J is TRBJ2-3 and V is TRBV29-1, with 8 nucleotides matching TRBD1. The CDR3 loop reads CSVVPGQAFSDTHYF. The CDR3 bases are TGCAGCGTTGTTCCGGGACAGGCATTCTCAGATACGCACTATTTT.